This entry describes one T cell receptor (beta chain). The protocol was immunoSEQ multiplex PCR, while the TCRdb copy is restricted to in-frame clones and leaves out a portion. The repertoire includes about 90,000 clones, around 94% of them detected once, and 0.25% sits in the top ten. These data belong to a study of technical replicates of blood from a few donors. In germline, CDR1 is SGHNT, CDR2 YYREEE (reference sequence). The CDR3 totals 15 residues. J was trimmed by 7 bases and V by 5 bases; bases with no gene match: 6. The sequenced sample consisted of T cells isolated from PBMCs. This TCR was recovered from a human donor in good health. This chain joins TRBV5-4 and TRBJ2-1; TRBD2 matches 13 bases. The CDR3 protein is CASRTGTSGDNEQFF. Written as DNA, the CDR3 is TGTGCCAGCAGAACCGGGACTAGCGGGGATAATGAGCAGTTCTTC.